The 26 T cell receptor beta chains presented below share a single source sample, sequenced in a study of neurological immune-mediated disorders. Stated time point: longitudinal time-point 1 (baseline). One entry per CDR3 protein, called by TCRdb with MiXCR from the 5' RACE reads. The table includes about 57,000 distinct CDR3 sequences, about 10% detected once. The specimen sequenced was PBMCs. These receptor sequences come from a male donor with HTLV-1-associated myelopathy (HAM/TSP).

This clonotype was counted at least ten times. The gene calls are TRBV20-1 and TRBJ1-4; perhaps TRBD1 as D (5 bases). CDR3 length: 13 residues. Germline lookup yields CDR1 DFQATT and CDR2 SNEGSKA (reference sequence). The V gene lost 3 bases and the J gene lost 5 bases, with 10 bases spanning the gap. CDR3 protein: CSASRGRNEKLFF. CDR3 bases: TGCAGTGCTAGCCGGGGGAGGAATGAAAAACTGTTTTTT.

This clonotype came up many times. The chain combines TRBV10-2 with TRBJ2-1; 7 nucleotides agree with TRBD1. The CDR3 covers 15 residues. The germline V gene has CDR1 WSHSY and CDR2 SAAADI. The V and J ends lost 5 bases and 3 bases, in that order; junction bases with no gene match: 7. CDR3: CASSLQTGHYNEQFF. CDR3 DNA: TGCGCCAGCAGTCTCCAGACAGGGCACTACAATGAGCAGTTCTTC.

This clonotype was counted at least ten times. The chain carries TRBV4-3 and TRBJ2-7; TRBD2 matches 8 bases. From germline, CDR1 is LGHNA and CDR2 YSLEER. This CDR3 contains 16 residues. Trimming took 0 bases from V and 2 from J; bases not matched to a gene: 6. The CDR3 here is CASSQEWGAGAYEQYF. The CDR3 DNA reads TGCGCCAGCAGCCAAGAATGGGGAGCGGGGGCCTACGAGCAGTACTTC.

Ten or more counts support this clonotype. The chain has TRBV5-1 and TRBJ2-1, with 11 bases fitting TRBD2. With 0 bases clipped from V and 9 bases from J, the junction kept 11 bases outside the gene matches. The CDR3 spans 17 residues. CDR1 SGHRS and CDR2 YFSETQ come from the germline V gene. The CDR3 protein is CASSLAQRTSGSREQFF. The CDR3, as DNA: TGCGCCAGCAGCTTGGCCCAGCGAACTAGCGGGAGCCGTGAGCAGTTCTTC.

This clonotype was found many times. The rearrangement uses TRBV24-1 and TRBJ2-3; D is uncertain. CDR3 length: 15 residues. Trimming took off 2 bases at V and 6 bases at J, with 14 bases between the two ends. From germline, CDR1 is KGHDR and CDR2 SFDVKD. The chain's CDR3 is CATSDSGDLGDTQYF. CDR3 DNA: TGTGCCACCAGTGATTCGGGCGACCTCGGCGATACGCAGTATTTT.

This clonotype was recorded at least ten times. The rearrangement joins TRBV28 to TRBJ1-2, with D uncertain. V was cut by 6 bases and J by 4 bases, with 12 bases left in between. The CDR3 runs 13 residues. Germline V gene data show CDR1 as MDHEN and CDR2 as SYDVKM. The CDR3 loop reads CASSINPAYGYTF. CDR3 in DNA: TGTGCCAGCAGCATCAATCCCGCCTATGGCTACACCTTC.

About this clonotype: This could be a read error, since a much larger clone is one nucleotide away. This rearrangement joins TRBV5-1 to TRBJ2-2; possibly TRBD1 or TRBD2 for D (5 bases each). Trimming removed 6 bases from V and 7 bases from J, with 16 bases in between. The CDR3 covers 14 residues. Germline V lookup: CDR1 SGHRS, CDR2 YFSETQ. CDR3 DNA: TGCGCCAGCAACCGGAGGTTGGGGGTCGGGGAGCTGTTTTTT. Its translation: CASNRRLGVGELFF.

This clonotype was recorded at least ten times. The gene calls are TRBV5-1 and TRBJ2-7; D unresolved. This CDR3 contains 13 residues. V lost 0 bases and J 3 bases, leaving 7 bases between the germline ends. Germline CDR1 reads SGHRS; CDR2 reads YFSETQ. CDR3 DNA sequence: TGCGCCAGCAGCTTGGGCCGTGACTACGAGCAGTACTTC. This sequence encodes CASSLGRDYEQYF.

In regard to this clonotype: A much larger clone differs from this one at a single base, so this may be a read error. The chain carries TRBV25-1 and TRBJ1-5; tentative D call: TRBD1 (5 bases). The germline gives CDR1 MGHDK, CDR2 SYGVNS. The CDR3 totals 12 residues. The DNA for the CDR3 is TGTGCCAGCAGTGTTGGGGCTCAGCACCAGCATTTT. It codes for CASSVGAQHQHF.

This clonotype was found many times. The rearrangement links TRBV28 to TRBJ1-1; D remains unclear. The CDR3 covers 17 residues. Trimming removed 6 bases at V and 0 bases at J, with 20 bases between. Germline assignment: CDR1 MDHEN and CDR2 SYDVKM. The CDR3: CASRPPGGAPLNTEAFF. DNA for the CDR3: TGTGCCAGCAGACCCCCTGGCGGCGCTCCCTTGAACACTGAAGCTTTCTTT.

This clonotype has ten or more counts. The V and J genes are TRBV5-1 and TRBJ2-3; D unresolved. V shed 0 bases and J shed 0 bases, with 20 bases lying between them. The CDR3 is made up of 19 amino acids. From germline, CDR1 is SGHRS and CDR2 YFSETQ. As DNA, the CDR3 is TGCGCCAGCAGCTTGGAACTGACACCATCACTCTCTAGCACAGATACGCAGTATTTT. Protein sequence: CASSLELTPSLSSTDTQYF.

Ten or more counts support this clonotype. The chain carries TRBV28 and TRBJ2-1, with 8 bases that match TRBD2. The germline gives CDR1 MDHEN, CDR2 SYDVKM. The length of the CDR3 is 16 residues. The V and J ends lost 3 bases and 1 base, in that order; junction bases with no gene match: 5. The CDR3 DNA sequence: TGTGCCAGCAGTTTGAGCGGGGGATCATCCTACAATGAGCAGTTCTTC. Its protein product is CASSLSGGSSYNEQFF.

This clonotype has ten or more counts. The chain uses TRBV28 and TRBJ1-6, with D perhaps TRBD1 (6 bases). The V end lost 8 bases, the J end lost 0 bases, and 14 bases lay between the germline ends. The CDR3 length is 16 residues. CDR1 is MDHEN, CDR2 SYDVKM, per germline. Here the CDR3 reads CASAEGGGSYNSPLHF. The CDR3 bases are TGTGCCAGCGCCGAGGGAGGGGGCTCCTATAATTCACCCCTCCACTTT.

The table lists this clonotype with many counts. The chain links TRBV25-1 to TRBJ2-6; 7 bases agree with TRBD1. CDR3 length: 15 amino acids. CDR1 and CDR2 (germline): MGHDK, SYGVNS. The junction had 1 base not matched to a gene; V was cut back by 3 bases and J by 2 bases. CDR3 sequence: CASSDDRAGANVLTF. In nucleotides, the CDR3 is TGTGCCAGCAGTGACGACAGGGCTGGGGCCAACGTCCTGACTTTC.

This clonotype was seen many times. CDR3 sequence (DNA): TGTGCCAGCAGTGAATTGCGGGTAGGGAGGTCGAACTCACCCCTCCACTTT. It yields the protein CASSELRVGRSNSPLHF. The chain combines TRBV2 with TRBJ1-6, with D unresolved. CDR3 size: 17 residues. The V gene's germline CDR1 is SNHLY and CDR2 FYNNEI. Trimming cost V 2 bases and J 10 bases, with 21 bases left between them.

This clonotype was detected many times. The chain recombines TRBV7-9 with TRBJ1-2, with TRBD1 as a possible D gene (6 bases). The CDR3 runs to 13 residues. Trimming shortened V by 3 bases and J by 8 bases, and 13 bases separated the two germline ends. The germline gives CDR1 SEHNR, CDR2 FQNEAQ (reference sequence). The CDR3 reads CASSFSTGQGYTF. CDR3 sequence (DNA): TGTGCCAGCAGCTTTTCCACCGGACAGGGCTACACCTTC.

This clonotype was counted at least ten times. The genes are TRBV20-1 and TRBJ1-5; 7 bases map to TRBD1. The CDR3 extends over 13 amino acids. The germline gives CDR1 DFQATT, CDR2 SNEGSKA (reference sequence). Unmatched junction bases numbered 4, after V lost 2 bases and J lost 6 bases. The CDR3 sequence is CSARQGGIQPQHF. The DNA for the CDR3 is TGCAGTGCTAGACAGGGGGGAATTCAGCCCCAGCATTTT.

Ten or more counts support this clonotype. The V call is TRBV7-9, the J call TRBJ2-7; D gene ambiguous. The V and J ends lost 1 base and 7 bases respectively, with 11 bases between them. The CDR3 is 13 amino acids. The V gene's germline CDR1 is SEHNR and CDR2 FQNEAQ (reference sequence). The CDR3 DNA is TGTGCCAGCAGCTTAGTCGGTAGCCTGGAGCAGTACTTC. Amino acid sequence: CASSLVGSLEQYF.

There are many counts of this clonotype. The chain joins TRBV29-1 to TRBJ1-5, with TRBD1 identical over 7 bases. After removal of 6 bases from V and 6 bases from J, the junction contained 8 bases not matched to a gene. This CDR3 region has 13 residues. Germline V gene lookup returns CDR1 SQVTM and CDR2 ANQGSEA. CDR3 amino acids: CSVRDRESQPQHF. DNA for the CDR3: TGCAGCGTCCGTGACAGGGAAAGTCAGCCCCAGCATTTT.

This clonotype was counted at least ten times. V gene TRBV7-2 combines with J gene TRBJ2-3; no reliable D call. Germline V gene data show CDR1 as SGHTA and CDR2 as FQGNSA. The CDR3 length is 15 residues. Trimming removed 1 base from V and 1 base from J, with 9 bases in between. The CDR3 coding sequence is TGTGCCAGCAGCTTAGGGTGGAAGGGCACAGATACGCAGTATTTT. Translation: CASSLGWKGTDTQYF.

In its sample, this clonotype was seen many times. The CDR3 DNA reads as TGCAGTGCTAGATGGCCCTACTCCTACGAGCAGTACTTC. This gives the protein CSARWPYSYEQYF. The rearrangement joins TRBV20-1 to TRBJ2-7; D is undetermined. The V gene's germline CDR1 is DFQATT and CDR2 SNEGSKA (reference sequence). Trimming took 2 bases from V and 0 from J, leaving 8 bases between them. This CDR3 is built from 13 residues.

This clonotype was recorded many times. The CDR3 bases are TGTGCCAGCAGAACCGTCGGGGGGACTTCCTACAATGAGCAGTTCTTC. Translating gives CASRTVGGTSYNEQFF. The chain links TRBV6-5 to TRBJ2-1; TRBD2 matches at 7 bases. Germline CDR1 is MNHEY and CDR2 is SVGAGI. Losses at the gene ends were 6 bases for V and 1 base for J; bases not matched to a gene: 9. The CDR3 loop spans 16 amino acids.

This clonotype was found many times. V gene TRBV2 combines with J gene TRBJ2-7; TRBD2 aligns across 11 bases. This CDR3 comprises 15 residues. V was clipped by 5 bases and J by 3 bases; unmatched bases: 6. Germline V gives CDR1 SNHLY, CDR2 FYNNEI. The CDR3 sequence: CASSPPGTSGYEQYF. CDR3 in DNA: TGTGCCAGCAGTCCCCCCGGGACTAGCGGCTACGAGCAGTACTTC. Using reference TRBV2 and TRBJ2-7 for the parts outside the CDR3, the full variable domain is EPEVTQTPSHQVTQMGQEVILRCVPISNHLYFYWYRQILGQKVEFLVSFYNNEISEKSEIFDDQFSVERPDGSNFTLKIRSTKLEDSAMYFCASSPPGTSGYEQYFGPGTRLTVT.

This clonotype was picked up a small number of times. The CDR3 is CASSPEGNYGYTF. CDR3 DNA sequence: TGCGCCAGCAGCCCCGAGGGTAACTATGGCTACACCTTC. The chain carries TRBV5-1 and TRBJ1-2; D is ambiguous. The V gene lost 4 bases and the J gene lost 1 base, with 8 bases spanning the gap. This CDR3 has 13 amino acids. Germline CDR1 reads SGHRS; CDR2 reads YFSETQ. The whole variable domain, remainder taken from reference TRBV5-1 and TRBJ1-2, is KAGVTQTPRYLIKTRGQQVTLSCSPISGHRSVSWYQQTPGQGLQFLFEYFSETQRNKGNFPGRFSGRQFSNSRSEMNVSTLELGDSALYLCASSPEGNYGYTFGSGTRLTVV.

This clonotype was seen ten or more times. This chain connects TRBV9 to TRBJ2-7; TRBD2 might be the D (6 bases). Germline V gene data show CDR1 as SGDLS and CDR2 as YYNGEE. V was shortened by 0 bases and J by 3 bases, with 10 bases between the two germline ends. The CDR3 is 14 residues long. CDR3 DNA sequence: TGTGCCAGCAGCGTAGGGGCGGGAAACTACGAGCAGTACTTC. It translates to CASSVGAGNYEQYF.

This clonotype showed up many times. The gene calls are TRBV6-6 and TRBJ1-4, with TRBD1 matching 7 bases. CDR3 size: 15 residues. V lost 2 bases, J lost 8 bases, and 8 bases stayed unmatched. The germline CDR1 and CDR2 sequences are MNHNY and SVGAGI (reference sequence). The CDR3 loop is CASSYGQAGVEKLFF. CDR3 bases: TGTGCCAGCAGTTACGGACAGGCTGGGGTAGAAAAACTGTTTTTT.